These 11 T cell receptor beta chains originate from one sample sequenced in a study of beta chain features in type 1 diabetes. Study results and limitations: People with Type 1 diabetes carried modestly yet significantly shorter TCRB CDR3s in all four CD4+ subsets.

Reverse transcription of all isolated RNA meant that expressed TCRB transcripts were sequenced. Generated by immunoSEQ multiplex PCR, the TCRdb table keeps only in-frame clones and is missing some. The table lists about 340,000 clones, roughly 14% of them singletons. These receptors' targets are unknown. The sequenced sample consisted of naive CD4+ T cells from blood. These receptors came from a young woman with type 1 diabetes.

The chain is built from TRBV19 and TRBJ1-2, with 7 bases fitting TRBD1. Germline loops: CDR1 LNHDA, CDR2 SQIVND (reference sequence). The CDR3 sequence is 14 residues long. V lost 3 bases and J lost 6; bases outside the gene matches: 7. CDR3 DNA: TGTGCCAGTAGTATGACAGGGAGCTTTCATGGCTACACCTTC. Amino acids: CASSMTGSFHGYTF.

V and J are TRBV5-4 and TRBJ2-7; the match to TRBD2 covers 13 bases. The CDR3 length is 15 residues. The germline CDR1 and CDR2 sequences are SGHNT and YYREEE (reference sequence). The V segment lost 2 bases and the J segment 5 bases; nucleotides outside the gene matches: 4. Here the CDR3 reads CASSLGGLAGDEQYV. The CDR3 DNA follows: TGTGCCAGCAGCTTAGGAGGACTAGCGGGAGACGAGCAGTACGTC.

This sequence joins TRBV7-3 and TRBJ2-1; 12 nucleotides match TRBD2. V lost 4 bases and J lost 8; bases outside the gene matches: 6. CDR3 length: 15 amino acids. Germline CDR1 is SGHTA and CDR2 is FQGTGA. The CDR3 DNA follows: TGTGCCAGCAGCTCCAGGACTAGCGGGAAGGATGAGCAGTTCTTC. This gives the protein CASSSRTSGKDEQFF. Supplemented by reference TRBV7-3 and TRBJ2-1, the full variable domain reads GAGVSQTPSNKVTEKGKYVELRCDPISGHTALYWYRQSLGQGPEFLIYFQGTGAADDSGLPNDRFFAVRPEGSVSTLKIQRTERGDSAVYLCASSSRTSGKDEQFFGPGTRLTVL.

The chain recombines TRBV27 with TRBJ1-1; no reliable D call. The CDR3 runs 14 residues. CDR1 MNHEY and CDR2 SMNVEV come from the germline V gene (reference sequence). V lost 5 bases and J lost 0, with 10 bases in between. In DNA, the CDR3 is TGTGCCAGCAGTCAACAGAATATGAACACTGAAGCTTTCTTT. Encoded protein: CASSQQNMNTEAFF.

This clone was observed a few times. The J gene is TRBJ2-1, the V gene TRBV7-9, with 7 bases fitting TRBD1. The junction had 5 bases not matched to a gene; V was cut back by 1 base and J by 5 bases. CDR1 and CDR2 (germline): SEHNR, FQNEAQ (reference sequence). CDR3 length: 15 residues. The CDR3 loop is CASSLGGTDNNEQFF. CDR3 coding DNA: TGTGCCAGCAGCTTAGGGGGGACAGACAACAATGAGCAGTTCTTC.

The table lists this clone with a few counts. CDR3 nucleotide sequence: TGCAGCGTCGTTGGGACAGGCCCCCTCGCGAACTATGGCTACACCTTC. Its translation: CSVVGTGPLANYGYTF. J is TRBJ1-2 and V is TRBV29-1; 8 bases match TRBD1. The germline V gene encodes CDR1 SQVTM and CDR2 ANQGSEA. V gave up 6 bases and J gave up 2 bases; unmatched junction bases: 14. CDR3 length equals 16 residues. The whole variable domain, filled in from reference TRBV29-1 and TRBJ1-2, reads SAVISQKPSRDICQRGTSLTIQCQVDSQVTMMFWYRQQPGQSLTLIATANQGSEATYESGFVIDKFPISRPNLTFSTLTVSNMSPEDSSIYLCSVVGTGPLANYGYTFGSGTRLTVV.

This clone was seen a handful of times. This rearrangement joins TRBV5-6 to TRBJ2-1; 13 bases agree with TRBD2. This CDR3 comprises 16 residues. The V segment lost 4 bases and the J segment 2 bases; nucleotides outside the gene matches: 3. The germline V gene encodes CDR1 SGHDT and CDR2 YYEEEE. The CDR3 protein is CASSRGLAGTYNEQFF. CDR3 bases: TGTGCCAGCAGCAGGGGACTAGCGGGAACCTACAATGAGCAGTTCTTC.

The chain has TRBV19 and TRBJ2-5; the match to TRBD2 covers 7 bases. Germline-derived CDR1 and CDR2 are LNHDA and SQIVND (reference sequence). The CDR3 is 16 amino acids. The ends lost 5 bases at V and 2 bases at J; junction bases unmatched: 11. The CDR3 region is CASSPRRLGGQETQYF. The CDR3 DNA is TGTGCCAGTAGTCCCCGCAGGCTGGGGGGGCAAGAGACCCAGTACTTC. The full variable domain, rest sourced from reference TRBV19 and TRBJ2-5, is DGGITQSPKYLFRKEGQNVTLSCEQNLNHDAMYWYRQDPGQGLRLIYYSQIVNDFQKGDIAEGYSVSREKKESFPLTVTSAQKNPTAFYLCASSPRRLGGQETQYFGPGTRLLVL.

This clone was counted a few times. The chain uses TRBV30 and TRBJ1-2; D gene ambiguous. The CDR3 consists of 15 residues. V dropped 2 bases and J dropped 4 bases, with 17 bases sitting between them. Germline CDR1 reads GTSNPN; CDR2 reads SVGIG (reference sequence). The CDR3 sequence: CAWSNYPLSSYGYTF. CDR3 bases: TGTGCCTGGAGTAACTACCCTTTAAGCTCCTATGGCTACACCTTC. The full variable domain, with the rest looked up from reference TRBV30 and TRBJ1-2, is SQTIHQWPATLVQPVGSPLSLECTVEGTSNPNLYWYRQAAGRGLQLLFYSVGIGQISSEVPQNLSASRPQDRQFILSSKKLLLSDSGFYLCAWSNYPLSSYGYTFGSGTRLTVV.

This chain connects TRBV19 to TRBJ2-5, with D possibly matching TRBD1 (6 bases). The ends were cut back, 7 bases at V and 1 base at J, with 13 bases in the middle. Germline loops: CDR1 LNHDA, CDR2 SQIVND (reference sequence). This CDR3 is built from 14 residues. This CDR3 is CASTQGLRQETQYF. The DNA for the CDR3 is TGTGCCAGTACACAGGGTCTTCGCCAAGAGACCCAGTACTTC.

The J gene is TRBJ2-2, the V gene TRBV7-9; 8 nucleotides align to TRBD1. The CDR3 totals 15 residues. Germline V gene data show CDR1 as SEHNR and CDR2 as FQNEAQ (reference sequence). Trimming at V came to 5 bases and at J to 7 bases, leaving 9 bases not matched to a gene. CDR3 loop: CASSPTTGGVGELFF. The CDR3 nucleotides are TGTGCCAGCAGCCCAACTACAGGGGGAGTCGGGGAGCTGTTTTTT.